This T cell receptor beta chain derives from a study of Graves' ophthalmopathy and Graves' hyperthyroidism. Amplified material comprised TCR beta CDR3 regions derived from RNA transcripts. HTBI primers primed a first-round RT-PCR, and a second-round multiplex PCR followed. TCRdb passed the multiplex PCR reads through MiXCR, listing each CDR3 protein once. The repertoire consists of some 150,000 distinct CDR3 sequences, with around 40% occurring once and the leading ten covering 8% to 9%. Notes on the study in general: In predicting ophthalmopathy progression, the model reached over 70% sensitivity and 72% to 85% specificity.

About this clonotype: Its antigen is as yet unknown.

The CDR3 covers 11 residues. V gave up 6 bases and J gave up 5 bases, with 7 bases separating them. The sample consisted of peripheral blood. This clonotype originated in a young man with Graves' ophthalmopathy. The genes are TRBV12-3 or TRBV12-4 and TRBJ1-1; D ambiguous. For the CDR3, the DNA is TGTGCCAGCAGCAAGGTGACTGAAGCTTTCTTT. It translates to CASSKVTEAFF.